This TCR beta chain was captured by sequencing in a study of blood T cell repertoires in COVID-19. Study-level information: Donors in the United States, Italy and Spain gave samples during acute or convalescent COVID-19. PBMCs, B-cell-depleted T cells, or T cells were the source of the cDNA or gDNA that made up the material.

The method was immunoSEQ multiplex PCR; TCRdb's version includes in-frame clones alone and lacks a portion of them. The data show a few hundred thousand clones, 84% seen once. Trimming removed 0 bases from V and 7 bases from J; junction bases left unmatched: 7. The CDR3 has 15 amino acids. Looked up from germline, CDR1 is LGHNA and CDR2 is YNFKEQ. The receptor comes from a man in his fifties or sixties with active or convalescent COVID-19. The J gene is TRBJ2-3, the V gene TRBV4-2; 7 positions agree with TRBD2. The sample consisted of peripheral blood. The CDR3 bases are TGTGCCAGCAGCCAAGAGGGGCCGCGGGGGAATACGCAGTATTTT. Translating gives CASSQEGPRGNTQYF.